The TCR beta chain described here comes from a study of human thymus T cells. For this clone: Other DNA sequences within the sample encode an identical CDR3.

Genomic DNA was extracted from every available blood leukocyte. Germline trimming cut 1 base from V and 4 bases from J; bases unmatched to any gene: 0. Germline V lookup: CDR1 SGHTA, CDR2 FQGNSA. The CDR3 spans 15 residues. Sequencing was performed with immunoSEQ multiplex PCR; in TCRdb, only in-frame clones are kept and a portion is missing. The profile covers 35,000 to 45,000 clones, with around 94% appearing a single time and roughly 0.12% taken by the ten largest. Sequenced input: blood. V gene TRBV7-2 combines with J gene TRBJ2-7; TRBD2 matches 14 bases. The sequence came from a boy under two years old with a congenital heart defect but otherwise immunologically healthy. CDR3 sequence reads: CASSLGTSGGYEQYF. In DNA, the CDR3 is TGTGCCAGCAGCTTAGGGACTAGCGGGGGGTACGAGCAGTACTTC. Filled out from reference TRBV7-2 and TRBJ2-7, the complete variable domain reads GAGVSQSPSNKVTEKGKDVELRCDPISGHTALYWYRQSLGQGLEFLIYFQGNSAPDKSGLPSDRFSAERTGGSVSTLTIQRTQQEDSAVYLCASSLGTSGGYEQYFGPGTRLTVT.